One and the same sample provided the 25 T cell receptor beta chains below, sequenced in a study of T cells in Graves' hyperthyroidism and ophthalmopathy. Amplified regions were TCR beta CDR3 sequences from RNA transcripts. During a first-round RT-PCR of the TCR CDR3, the HTBI primer set was used. TCRdb analysed the multiplex PCR reads with MiXCR anew, one entry per CDR3 protein. The data contain 500,000 to 650,000 distinct CDR3 sequences, roughly 15% of them singletons. The sequenced sample consisted of blood. The receptors originated from a woman in her 50s with Graves' ophthalmopathy.

In its sample, this clonotype was seen many times. The rearrangement links TRBV7-9 to TRBJ2-7; the match to TRBD1 covers 9 bases. Unmatched junction bases numbered 4, after V lost 2 bases and J lost 2 bases. Looked up from germline, CDR1 is SEHNR and CDR2 is FQNEAQ (reference sequence). The CDR3 totals 15 residues. The CDR3 loop reads CASSLWDRAPYEQYF. The CDR3 nucleotides read TGTGCCAGCAGCTTATGGGACAGGGCACCCTACGAGCAGTACTTC. The variable domain in full, with the rest retrieved from reference TRBV7-9 and TRBJ2-7, is DTGVSQNPRHKITKRGQNVTFRCDPISEHNRLYWYRQTLGQGPEFLTYFQNEAQLEKSRLLSDRFSAERPKGSFSTLEIQRTEQGDSAMYLCASSLWDRAPYEQYFGPGTRLTVT.

This chain connects TRBV7-9 to TRBJ2-5, with D uncertain. Per the germline V gene, CDR1 is SEHNR and CDR2 is FQNEAQ (reference sequence). V lost 0 bases to trimming and J lost 4 bases, with 9 bases between them. This CDR3 has 14 amino acids. The chain's CDR3 is CASSLALKVETQYF. Written as DNA, the CDR3 is TGTGCCAGCAGCTTAGCGCTCAAGGTAGAGACCCAGTACTTC.

This clonotype was counted at least ten times. The V gene is TRBV18, the J gene TRBJ2-1; 7 bases line up with TRBD2. Unmatched junction bases numbered 3, after V lost 0 bases and J lost 4 bases. CDR1 and CDR2 (germline): KGHSH, LQKENI. The CDR3 is 15 amino acids. CDR3 amino acids: CASSPPGGVYNEQFF. The CDR3 DNA sequence: TGTGCCAGCTCACCACCGGGAGGGGTTTACAATGAGCAGTTCTTC.

This clonotype was found many times. The CDR3 DNA reads TGCAGTGCCGACCCGAGCGGGACTTCTTCCAACGAGCAGTACTTC. Translation: CSADPSGTSSNEQYF. The chain recombines TRBV20-1 with TRBJ2-7, with 7 bases aligning to TRBD2. With 6 bases clipped from V and 5 bases from J, the junction kept 16 bases outside the gene matches. This CDR3 contains 15 residues. CDR1 and CDR2 (germline): DFQATT, SNEGSKA (reference sequence).

The chain joins TRBV19 to TRBJ1-1; D is unresolved. V lost 3 bases, J lost 10 bases, and 18 bases lay in between. The CDR3 has 14 amino acids. Germline CDR1 LNHDA, CDR2 SQIVND (reference sequence). Here the CDR3 reads CASSIRRSGAGAFF. CDR3 DNA: TGTGCCAGTAGTATTAGGAGATCGGGAGCGGGAGCTTTCTTT.

This clonotype has more than one count but fewer than ten. This chain links TRBV6-2 or TRBV6-3 with TRBJ2-1; the match to TRBD2 covers 9 bases. J gave up 2 bases and V 5 bases, and 7 bases lay outside the gene matches. This CDR3 is built from 16 residues. The germline gives CDR1 MNHEY, CDR2 SVGEGT. CDR3 nucleotides: TGTGCCAGCAGTCCATGGGGCGGGAGGGCCTACAATGAGCAGTTCTTC. It encodes CASSPWGGRAYNEQFF.

This clonotype appeared many times. The chain is built from TRBV7-2 and TRBJ2-3; D unclear. Trimming took off 5 bases at V and 6 bases at J, with 9 bases between the two ends. The CDR3 is made up of 12 amino acids. In germline, CDR1 is SGHTA, CDR2 FQGNSA. CDR3 residues: CASSDARDTQYF. The CDR3 nucleotides are TGTGCCAGCAGCGACGCGCGGGATACGCAGTATTTT.

The chain combines TRBV20-1 with TRBJ2-7; TRBD2 aligns across 8 bases. Germline CDR1 is DFQATT and CDR2 is SNEGSKA (reference sequence). Trimming at V came to 0 bases and at J to 0 bases, leaving 4 bases not matched to a gene. This CDR3 is 15 amino acids long. DNA of the CDR3: TGCAGTGCTAGAGATCCGGGGGGGATCTCCTACGAGCAGTACTTC. Protein: CSARDPGGISYEQYF.

Only a few counts were recorded for this clonotype. The chain employs TRBV10-3 and TRBJ1-3; D ambiguous. The V end was cut by 1 base, the J end by 2 bases, with 9 bases between. CDR3 length: 15 amino acids. Germline lookup yields CDR1 ENHRY and CDR2 SYGVKD. In nucleotides, the CDR3 is TGTGCCATCAGTGAGTTCGCGGGCCCTGGAAACACCATATATTTT. Encoded protein: CAISEFAGPGNTIYF.

This clonotype has more than one count but fewer than ten. The V gene is TRBV28, the J gene TRBJ2-5, with a tentative D call TRBD2 (6 bases). The CDR3 length is 13 residues. Looked up from germline, CDR1 is MDHEN and CDR2 is SYDVKM. V lost 5 bases and J lost 6, with 13 bases in between. CDR3 residues: CASSTGLWQTQYF. DNA for the CDR3: TGTGCCAGCAGTACAGGACTATGGCAGACCCAGTACTTC.

This clonotype was counted many times. In nucleotides, the CDR3 is TGTGCCACCAGTTCGGGGACAGGGGTTGGCTACACCTTC. Translating gives CATSSGTGVGYTF. V and J are TRBV24-1 and TRBJ1-2, with TRBD1 identical over 10 bases. Unmatched junction bases numbered 4, after V lost 6 bases and J lost 7 bases. From germline, CDR1 is KGHDR and CDR2 SFDVKD. The CDR3 is 13 amino acids.

In this sample, this clonotype turned up a few times. A read error may explain this, as a much larger clone is one base away. For the CDR3, the DNA is TGTGCCAGCAGCTTAGGGGCAGGTGGCGATACGCAGTATTTT. Protein sequence: CASSLGAGGDTQYF. J is TRBJ2-3 and V is TRBV7-3, with a tentative D call TRBD1 (5 bases). V was shortened by 2 bases and J by 6 bases, with 12 bases between the two germline ends. Looked up from germline, CDR1 is SGHTA and CDR2 is FQGTGA. The CDR3 consists of 14 residues.

In its sample, this clonotype was seen many times. The chain is built from TRBV11-2 and TRBJ2-1; 9 nucleotides agree with TRBD1. Germline CDR1 is SGHAT and CDR2 is FQNNGV. This CDR3 region has 16 residues. The ends lost 0 bases at V and 3 bases at J; junction bases unmatched: 3. This CDR3 is CASSLDPDRGYNEQFF. DNA for the CDR3: TGTGCCAGCAGCTTAGACCCGGACAGGGGCTACAATGAGCAGTTCTTC.

The chain has TRBV19 and TRBJ1-2; D not certain. Between the trimmed V and J ends, which lost 4 bases and 6 bases, there was a span of 12 bases. CDR1 is LNHDA, CDR2 SQIVND, per germline (reference sequence). The CDR3 runs 13 residues. CDR3 protein: CASSTNGWDGYTF. CDR3 sequence (DNA): TGTGCCAGTAGTACAAACGGGTGGGATGGCTACACCTTC.

This chain connects TRBV4-3 to TRBJ1-6; TRBD1 might be the D (5 bases). Germline values: CDR1 LGHNA, CDR2 YSLEER. This CDR3 has 16 residues. Trimming pared 2 bases from V and 8 bases from J, leaving 16 bases between. The CDR3 here is CASSQTWRGIDSPLHF. CDR3 sequence (DNA): TGCGCCAGCAGCCAAACCTGGCGGGGGATTGATTCACCCCTCCACTTT.

This chain connects TRBV4-3 to TRBJ1-2; 9 bases agree with TRBD1. This CDR3 comprises 15 residues. J gave up 6 bases and V 4 bases, and 9 bases lay outside the gene matches. In germline, CDR1 is LGHNA, CDR2 YSLEER. CDR3 DNA sequence: TGCGCCAGCAGCCGAAACCTGGGACAGGGAGATGGCTACACCTTC. Protein product: CASSRNLGQGDGYTF.

In its sample, this clonotype was seen many times. The chain couples TRBV24-1 to TRBJ2-1; TRBD1 might be the D (6 bases). The CDR3 is 17 residues long. The V gene's germline CDR1 is KGHDR and CDR2 SFDVKD. The V and J ends lost 4 bases and 0 bases respectively, with 15 bases between them. The CDR3 loop is CATSDRPGTSSYNEQFF. The CDR3 DNA reads as TGTGCCACCAGTGACCGCCCCGGGACAAGCTCCTACAATGAGCAGTTCTTC.

This clonotype appeared many times. The J gene is TRBJ2-5, the V gene TRBV2, with D perhaps TRBD1 (6 bases). With 1 base removed from V and 1 base from J, the gap between germline ends came to 10 bases. CDR3 size: 15 residues. Germline-derived CDR1 and CDR2 are SNHLY and FYNNEI. Written as DNA, the CDR3 is TGTGCCAGCAGTGAAGATGGGACACCCCAAGAGACCCAGTACTTC. Translation gives CASSEDGTPQETQYF.

This clonotype was observed many times. The chain couples TRBV28 to TRBJ1-1; 8 positions agree with TRBD1. Germline V gene data show CDR1 as MDHEN and CDR2 as SYDVKM. The CDR3 is 16 amino acids. After removal of 0 bases from V and 6 bases from J, the junction contained 9 bases not matched to a gene. Here the CDR3 reads CASSLWLDRALAEAFF. As DNA, the CDR3 is TGTGCCAGCAGTTTATGGCTGGACAGGGCTTTAGCTGAAGCTTTCTTT. The variable domain in full, completed from reference TRBV28 and TRBJ1-1, reads DVKVTQSSRYLVKRTGEKVFLECVQDMDHENMFWYRQDPGLGLRLIYFSYDVKMKEKGDIPEGYSVSREKKERFSLILESASTNQTSMYLCASSLWLDRALAEAFFGQGTRLTVV.

There are many counts of this clonotype. The rearrangement uses TRBV7-8 and TRBJ2-1; D is perhaps TRBD2 (6 bases). V gave up 5 bases and J gave up 8 bases, with 19 bases separating them. This CDR3 is built from 15 residues. Germline V gives CDR1 SGHVS, CDR2 FQNEAQ. The CDR3 region has the DNA TGTGCCAGCAGCAGAGGGCGGGATACAACCGATGAGCAGTTCTTC. Encoded protein: CASSRGRDTTDEQFF.

A remark on this clonotype: The CDR3 does not end in the conserved phenylalanine or tryptophan, so this is likely a read error. The genes are TRBV24-1 and TRBJ2-1, with TRBD2 identical over 11 bases. Trimming cost V 3 bases and J 0 bases; bases outside gene matches: 12. The CDR3 is 20 residues long. The V gene's germline CDR1 is KGHDR and CDR2 SFDVKD. The CDR3 protein is CATSDTRTSGPSISYNEQFL. The CDR3 DNA is TGTGCCACCAGTGATACCCGGACTAGCGGGCCATCTATCTCCTACAATGAGCAGTTCCTC.

This clonotype appeared many times. V and J are TRBV7-8 and TRBJ2-3; TRBD2 aligns across 10 bases. The length of the CDR3 is 17 residues. The V gene end was trimmed by 2 bases and the J gene end by 3 bases; junction bases not matched to a gene: 8. Germline-derived CDR1 and CDR2 are SGHVS and FQNEAQ. The CDR3 loop is CASSLLPFSGRTDTQYF. For the CDR3, the DNA is TGTGCCAGCAGCTTACTCCCCTTTAGCGGGAGGACAGATACGCAGTATTTT.

The J gene is TRBJ2-7, the V gene TRBV6-2 or TRBV6-3; weak D call: TRBD1 (5 bases). Germline-derived CDR1 and CDR2 are MNHEY and SVGEGT. The V gene lost 2 bases and the J gene lost 6 bases, with 8 bases spanning the gap. This CDR3 contains 12 residues. The CDR3 region has the DNA TGTGCCAGCAGTTACCACAGGACCGAGCAGTACTTC. It codes for CASSYHRTEQYF.

This clonotype has more than one count but fewer than ten. CDR3 loop: CASSRLGLAGGGNEQFF. In nucleotides, the CDR3 is TGCGCCAGCAGCCGATTGGGACTAGCGGGAGGGGGCAATGAGCAGTTCTTC. The chain links TRBV4-3 to TRBJ2-1, with 16 nucleotides matching TRBD2. Germline V lookup: CDR1 LGHNA, CDR2 YSLEER. V lost 4 bases to trimming and J lost 6 bases; unmatched junction nucleotides: 6. The CDR3 covers 17 residues.

This clonotype was detected ten times or more. V and J are TRBV27 and TRBJ1-2; maybe TRBD1 (6 bases). V shed 3 bases and J shed 6 bases, with 17 bases lying between them. The CDR3 has 15 residues. Germline V gives CDR1 MNHEY, CDR2 SMNVEV (reference sequence). CDR3 amino acids: CASSFGGPWVDGYTF. CDR3 bases: TGTGCCAGCAGTTTTGGGGGGCCCTGGGTCGATGGCTACACCTTC.